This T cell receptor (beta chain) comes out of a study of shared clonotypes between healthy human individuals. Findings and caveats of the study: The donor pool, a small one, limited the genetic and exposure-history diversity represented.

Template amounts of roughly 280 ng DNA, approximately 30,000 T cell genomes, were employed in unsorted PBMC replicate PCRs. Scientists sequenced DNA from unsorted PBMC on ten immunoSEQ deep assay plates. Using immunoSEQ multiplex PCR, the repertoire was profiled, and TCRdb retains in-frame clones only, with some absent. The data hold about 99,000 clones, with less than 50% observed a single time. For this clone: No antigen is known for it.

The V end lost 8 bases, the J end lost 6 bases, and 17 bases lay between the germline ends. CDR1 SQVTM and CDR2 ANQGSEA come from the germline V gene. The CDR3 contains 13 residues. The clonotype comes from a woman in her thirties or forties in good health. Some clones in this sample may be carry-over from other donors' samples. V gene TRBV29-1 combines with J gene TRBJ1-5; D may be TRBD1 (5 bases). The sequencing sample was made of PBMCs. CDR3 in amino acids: CSIDGGSGQPQHF. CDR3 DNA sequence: TGCAGCATCGACGGGGGGTCGGGTCAGCCCCAGCATTTT.